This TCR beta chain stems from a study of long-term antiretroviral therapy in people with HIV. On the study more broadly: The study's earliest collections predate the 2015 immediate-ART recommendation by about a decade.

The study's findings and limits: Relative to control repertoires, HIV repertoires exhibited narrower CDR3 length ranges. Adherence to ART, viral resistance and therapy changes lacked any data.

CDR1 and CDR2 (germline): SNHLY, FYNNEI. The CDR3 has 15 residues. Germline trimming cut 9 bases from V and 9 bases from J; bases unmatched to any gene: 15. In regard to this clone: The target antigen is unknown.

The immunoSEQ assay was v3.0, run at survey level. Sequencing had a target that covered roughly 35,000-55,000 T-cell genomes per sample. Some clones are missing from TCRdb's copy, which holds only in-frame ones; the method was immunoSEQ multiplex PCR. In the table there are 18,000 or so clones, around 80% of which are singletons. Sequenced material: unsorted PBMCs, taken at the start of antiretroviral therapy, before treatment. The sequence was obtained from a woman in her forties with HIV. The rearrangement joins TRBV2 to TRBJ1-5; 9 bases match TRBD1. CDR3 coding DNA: TGTGCCAGGGGGCCGGGACAGGGAGAGGATGGGCCCCAGCATTTT. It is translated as CARGPGQGEDGPQHF.